The subject of this entry is one T cell receptor (beta chain). This record comes from a study of shared clonotypes between healthy human individuals. Sequenced by immunoSEQ multiplex PCR; TCRdb stores in-frame clones only, minus some. Here the sample spans fewer than 850,000 clones, approximately 96% being singletons. Terminally differentiated effector memory CD45RA+ cells were left out of the naive CD8 fraction, which was CD45RO-negative and positively selected for CCR7. Donors comprised healthy HIV-negative adults lacking recent acute infections or vaccinations. The CDR3 length is 15 residues. The ends were cut back, 0 bases at V and 4 bases at J, with 13 bases in the middle. Germline values: CDR1 MGHRA, CDR2 YSYEKL.

The TCR sequence derives from a man aged 25 to 45 in good health. V gene TRBV4-1 combines with J gene TRBJ2-7, with D possibly being TRBD2 (6 bases). Sequenced material: naive CD8+ T cells sorted from blood. CDR3 sequence (DNA): TGCGCCAGCAGCCAAGAGGGACTTCCCGGGTACGAGCAGTACTTC. Amino acids: CASSQEGLPGYEQYF.